A single sample is the source of the 31 T cell receptor beta chains below, sequenced in a study of CD8 T cells in ankylosing spondylitis. TCRdb reprocessed the 5' RACE reads with MiXCR, giving one entry per CDR3 protein. The table includes 470,000 or so distinct CDR3 sequences, roughly 27% detected once. Overall study results and limits: For ankylosing spondylitis blood, a TCR beta motif of 7 or 8 highly homologous variants appeared characteristic.

Their antigens are not known. Sequenced sample: blood, either unsorted or a sorted T cell fraction (not recorded which). These TCRs come from a male donor with ankylosing spondylitis.

This clonotype was seen many times. The chain combines TRBV29-1 with TRBJ2-5; 7 bases are shared with TRBD1. Germline CDR1 reads SQVTM; CDR2 reads ANQGSEA. V shed 4 bases and J 4 bases; nucleotides not matched to a gene: 9. This CDR3 has 14 amino acids. The CDR3 here is CSVGTGSRGETQYF. The CDR3 nucleotides are TGCAGCGTTGGGACAGGTTCTCGGGGAGAGACCCAGTACTTC.

This clonotype was found once. V is TRBV5-1 and J is TRBJ2-3, with D possibly matching TRBD1 (5 bases). The CDR3 totals 14 residues. Trimming cost V 1 base and J 4 bases, with 10 bases left between them. CDR1 is SGHRS, CDR2 YFSETQ, per germline. The DNA for the CDR3 is TGCGCCAGCAGCTTGTCGCAGACAGCAGATACGCAGTATTTT. Translation: CASSLSQTADTQYF.

The chain uses TRBV12-3 or TRBV12-4 and TRBJ2-1, with 9 bases lining up with TRBD2. CDR3 length: 16 residues. Trimming at V came to 5 bases and at J to 7 bases, leaving 12 bases not matched to a gene. CDR3 region: CASSPQPGLASNEQFF. DNA for the CDR3: TGTGCCAGCAGTCCGCAGCCGGGACTAGCCTCTAATGAGCAGTTCTTC.

The V call is TRBV20-1, the J call TRBJ2-1; the D is unclear. Germline V CDR1 and CDR2: DFQATT, SNEGSKA (reference sequence). Between the trimmed V and J ends, which lost 0 bases and 0 bases, there was a span of 15 bases. The CDR3 length is 17 residues. CDR3 sequence (DNA): TGCAGTGCTAGAGATCGCTTCAGGCACAGCTCCTACAATGAGCAGTTCTTC. This translates into CSARDRFRHSSYNEQFF.

This clonotype has just a few counts. This chain uses TRBV2 with TRBJ1-1; D ambiguous. Germline CDR1 SNHLY, CDR2 FYNNEI. The CDR3 length is 15 residues. The V and J ends lost 5 bases and 1 base respectively, with 14 bases between them. The CDR3 spells CASSKGGGTNTEAFF. The CDR3 coding sequence is TGTGCCAGCAGTAAAGGAGGAGGAACGAACACTGAAGCTTTCTTT. The whole variable domain, filled in from reference TRBV2 and TRBJ1-1, reads EPEVTQTPSHQVTQMGQEVILRCVPISNHLYFYWYRQILGQKVEFLVSFYNNEISEKSEIFDDQFSVERPDGSNFTLKIRSTKLEDSAMYFCASSKGGGTNTEAFFGQGTRLTVV.

The chain joins TRBV11-2 to TRBJ1-4, with D tentatively TRBD1 (6 bases). Per germline, CDR1 SGHAT and CDR2 FQNNGV. This CDR3 spans 17 amino acids. V was trimmed by 5 bases and J by 5 bases, leaving 21 bases between them. The CDR3 DNA sequence: TGTGCCAGCAGCCCGACCCGGCCGGGTGGGACAAATGAAAAACTGTTTTTT. Translating gives CASSPTRPGGTNEKLFF.

A few counts support this clonotype. This chain connects TRBV5-1 to TRBJ2-7; 11 nucleotides match TRBD2. CDR3 size: 15 residues. Germline V lookup: CDR1 SGHRS, CDR2 YFSETQ. Unmatched junction bases numbered 6, after V lost 0 bases and J lost 7 bases. CDR3 in amino acids: CASSLEFASGGEQYF. The CDR3 DNA reads TGCGCCAGCAGCTTGGAGTTCGCTAGCGGGGGGGAGCAGTACTTC.

Only a few counts were recorded for this clonotype. This chain joins TRBV20-1 and TRBJ2-2; 9 bases fit TRBD1. This CDR3 spans 15 amino acids. CDR1 is DFQATT, CDR2 SNEGSKA, per germline (reference sequence). V shed 3 bases, J shed 6 bases, and the junction held 8 bases outside the gene matches. The CDR3 region is CSARGGTGFAGELFF. Here the CDR3 DNA reads TGCAGTGCTAGGGGGGGGACAGGGTTCGCCGGGGAGCTGTTTTTT.

In its sample, this clonotype was seen a few times. The V gene is TRBV20-1, the J gene TRBJ2-4; D is unresolved. The CDR3 has 14 amino acids. V was cut by 0 bases and J by 5 bases, with 11 bases left in between. Germline V lookup: CDR1 DFQATT, CDR2 SNEGSKA (reference sequence). CDR3 in DNA: TGCAGTGCTAGAGATCAGGCAGGACAAAACATTCAGTACTTC. This gives the protein CSARDQAGQNIQYF.

V usage is TRBV20-1 and J usage is TRBJ2-3; a weak D match, TRBD2 (6 bases). Germline V gene sequence: CDR1 DFQATT, CDR2 SNEGSKA (reference sequence). This CDR3 is 15 amino acids long. Trimming removed 0 bases at V and 6 bases at J, with 16 bases between. In nucleotides, the CDR3 is TGCAGTGCTAGAGATAGGGACTTATATGGGGATACGCAGTATTTT. Amino acid sequence: CSARDRDLYGDTQYF.

The gene calls are TRBV10-3 and TRBJ2-2, with TRBD2 identical over 8 bases. Germline lookup yields CDR1 ENHRY and CDR2 SYGVKD. V was clipped by 0 bases and J by 7 bases; unmatched bases: 4. CDR3 length equals 15 residues. The CDR3 DNA sequence: TGTGCCATCAGTGAGTCGTTAGCGGGATACGGGGAGCTGTTTTTT. This sequence encodes CAISESLAGYGELFF.

The J gene is TRBJ2-1, the V gene TRBV5-1, with 8 nucleotides matching TRBD2. The V and J ends lost 4 bases and 15 bases, in that order; junction bases with no gene match: 18. CDR3 size: 15 residues. Germline assignment: CDR1 SGHRS and CDR2 YFSETQ. CDR3 DNA sequence: TGCGCCAGCAGCCCCGGGCGGGGGGACATTCCTCCCCGGTTCTTC. It yields the protein CASSPGRGDIPPRFF.

V is TRBV2 and J is TRBJ2-1; TRBD2 aligns across 13 bases. Germline assignment: CDR1 SNHLY and CDR2 FYNNEI. The CDR3 contains 14 residues. Germline trimming cut 7 bases from V and 6 bases from J; bases unmatched to any gene: 3. CDR3: CASKRTSGSNEQFF. The DNA of the CDR3 is TGTGCCAGCAAGAGGACTAGCGGGAGCAATGAGCAGTTCTTC. Using reference TRBV2 and TRBJ2-1 for the parts outside the CDR3, the full variable domain is EPEVTQTPSHQVTQMGQEVILRCVPISNHLYFYWYRQILGQKVEFLVSFYNNEISEKSEIFDDQFSVERPDGSNFTLKIRSTKLEDSAMYFCASKRTSGSNEQFFGPGTRLTVL.

This clonotype occurred a few times. The gene calls are TRBV10-2 and TRBJ2-5, with D maybe TRBD2 (5 bases). The CDR3 is 13 amino acids. From germline, CDR1 is WSHSY and CDR2 SAAADI. V was clipped by 5 bases and J by 10 bases, with 17 bases between them. The CDR3 here is CASSSGYIARQYF. Written as DNA, the CDR3 is TGCGCCAGCAGTTCGGGGTATATCGCGCGCCAGTACTTC.

This clonotype was observed at least ten times. The V gene is TRBV6-5, the J gene TRBJ2-3; 12 positions agree with TRBD1. Per germline, CDR1 MNHEY and CDR2 SVGAGI. CDR3 length: 15 residues. The V and J ends lost 4 bases and 3 bases, in that order; junction bases with no gene match: 2. The CDR3 nucleotides are TGTGCCAGCAGTTGGGACAGGGGGCGGACAGATACGCAGTATTTT. This encodes CASSWDRGRTDTQYF.

V and J are TRBV20-1 and TRBJ2-1; 11 positions match TRBD2. V trimming: 1 base; J trimming: 9 bases; junction bases outside the gene matches: 5. Germline assignment: CDR1 DFQATT and CDR2 SNEGSKA (reference sequence). This CDR3 contains 14 residues. CDR3 amino acids: CSARVSGRALEQFF. Here the CDR3 DNA reads TGCAGTGCTAGAGTTAGCGGGAGGGCCCTTGAGCAGTTCTTC.

The CDR3: CASTELAYEQYF. The CDR3 region has the DNA TGTGCCAGCACCGAACTTGCCTACGAGCAGTACTTC. The gene calls are TRBV6-2 or TRBV6-3 and TRBJ2-7; D is unclear. This CDR3 is 12 amino acids long. Germline V gene sequence: CDR1 MNHEY, CDR2 SVGEGT. V lost 7 bases to trimming and J lost 2 bases, with 9 bases between them.

The rearrangement joins TRBV15 to TRBJ2-3; D unclear. Trimming removed 4 bases from V and 5 bases from J, with 13 bases in between. The CDR3 sequence is 14 residues long. CDR1 is LNHNV, CDR2 YYDKDF, per germline (reference sequence). CDR3 sequence: CATSIGKPGDTQYF. As DNA, the CDR3 is TGTGCCACCAGCATCGGAAAGCCAGGAGATACGCAGTATTTT.

The chain combines TRBV6-2 or TRBV6-3 with TRBJ2-1, with D perhaps given as TRBD1 or TRBD2 (6 bases each). Trimming stripped 6 bases from V and 9 bases from J, with 12 bases between. The CDR3 sequence is 12 residues long. The germline gives CDR1 MNHEY, CDR2 SVGEGT. This CDR3 reads CASSQQGGEQFF. The CDR3 DNA reads as TGTGCCAGCAGCCAACAGGGAGGTGAGCAGTTCTTC.

The chain is built from TRBV12-3 or TRBV12-4 and TRBJ1-3; D call uncertain. The CDR3 length is 13 residues. Trimming left V 2 bases short and J 3 bases short, with 5 bases between. CDR3 loop: CASSLIIGNTIYF. The CDR3 nucleotides read TGTGCCAGCAGTTTAATCATTGGAAACACCATATATTTT.

The chain carries TRBV20-1 and TRBJ1-1; 7 positions agree with TRBD1. Germline CDR1 reads DFQATT; CDR2 reads SNEGSKA (reference sequence). The CDR3 loop spans 15 amino acids. V lost 6 bases to trimming and J lost 3 bases; unmatched junction nucleotides: 13. In DNA form, the CDR3 reads TGCAGTGCCAAGACAGGGCTCGAGTTGGACACTGAAGCTTTCTTT. It is translated as CSAKTGLELDTEAFF.

This clonotype was seen a handful of times. The chain has TRBV20-1 and TRBJ2-7; 7 bases fit TRBD2. The CDR3 is 13 residues long. Losses at the gene ends were 7 bases for V and 0 bases for J; bases not matched to a gene: 6. Germline-derived CDR1 and CDR2 are DFQATT and SNEGSKA (reference sequence). CDR3 in amino acids: CSVTGGSSYEQYF. DNA for the CDR3: TGCAGTGTAACGGGAGGTAGCTCCTACGAGCAGTACTTC.

The V call is TRBV5-1, the J call TRBJ2-1, with 9 bases identical to TRBD2. Germline CDR1 reads SGHRS; CDR2 reads YFSETQ. Unmatched junction bases numbered 13, after V lost 3 bases and J lost 6 bases. This CDR3 is 17 amino acids long. Here the CDR3 reads CASSSTLLAGGGNEQFF. The CDR3 region has the DNA TGCGCCAGCAGCTCAACCCTACTAGCGGGCGGAGGCAATGAGCAGTTCTTC.

The gene calls are TRBV18 and TRBJ1-1, with no clear D. Germline V gene lookup returns CDR1 KGHSH and CDR2 LQKENI. The CDR3 runs 14 residues. V was clipped by 1 base and J by 4 bases, with 10 bases between them. The CDR3 DNA reads TGTGCCAGCTCACCACTGGCGGGAGGCACTGAAGCTTTCTTT. Translated: CASSPLAGGTEAFF.

This clonotype was recorded at least ten times. The gene calls are TRBV20-1 and TRBJ2-1; 9 positions match TRBD2. Per the germline V gene, CDR1 is DFQATT and CDR2 is SNEGSKA (reference sequence). The V gene end was trimmed by 1 base and the J gene end by 7 bases; junction bases not matched to a gene: 17. CDR3 size: 18 residues. CDR3 protein: CSARGIGLPSGMVNEQFF. The CDR3 DNA reads as TGCAGTGCTAGAGGAATAGGTTTGCCTAGCGGGATGGTAAATGAGCAGTTCTTC.

V gene TRBV30 combines with J gene TRBJ2-7, with no clear D. V gave up 3 bases and J gave up 2 bases, with 11 bases separating them. This CDR3 comprises 13 residues. Germline V gene lookup returns CDR1 GTSNPN and CDR2 SVGIG (reference sequence). The CDR3 coding sequence is TGTGCCTGGAGCCTGTACGGCACCTACGAGCAGTACTTC. It specifies CAWSLYGTYEQYF.

This clonotype has a handful of counts. J is TRBJ1-5 and V is TRBV7-2; D might be TRBD1 (6 bases). The CDR3 totals 15 residues. With 2 bases removed from V and 3 bases from J, the gap between germline ends came to 11 bases. CDR1 and CDR2 (germline): SGHTA, FQGNSA. The CDR3 loop is CASSLMAGDNQPQHF. The CDR3 nucleotides read TGTGCCAGCAGCTTAATGGCAGGGGACAATCAGCCCCAGCATTTT.

This clonotype was detected a few times. The chain carries TRBV2 and TRBJ1-4; D unresolved. The V end lost 5 bases, the J end lost 3 bases, and 13 bases lay between the germline ends. The length of the CDR3 is 15 residues. Per the germline V gene, CDR1 is SNHLY and CDR2 is FYNNEI. CDR3 sequence: CASSILRVSNEKLFF. As DNA, the CDR3 is TGTGCCAGCAGTATCCTCCGGGTTTCTAATGAAAAACTGTTTTTT.

V is TRBV12-3 or TRBV12-4 and J is TRBJ2-4; perhaps D is TRBD1 or TRBD2 (5 bases each). V gave up 2 bases and J gave up 3 bases, with 11 bases separating them. The CDR3 is 15 amino acids. The CDR3: CASSLFLGDKNIQYF. In DNA, the CDR3 is TGTGCCAGCAGTTTATTCCTGGGGGACAAAAACATTCAGTACTTC.

This clonotype has a handful of counts. This chain uses TRBV6-1 with TRBJ2-7; 16 bases align to TRBD2. The V gene's germline CDR1 is MNHNS and CDR2 SASEGT. The CDR3 covers 18 residues. The junction had 11 bases not matched to a gene; V was cut back by 6 bases and J by 3 bases. This CDR3 reads CASRGGLAGGNRDYEQYV. The DNA for the CDR3 is TGTGCCAGCAGGGGGGGACTAGCGGGAGGGAATCGGGACTACGAGCAGTACGTC.

This clonotype was counted once. This rearrangement joins TRBV6-6 to TRBJ2-7; 8 bases match TRBD2. There are 13 residues in the CDR3. Germline loops: CDR1 MNHNY, CDR2 SVGAGI (reference sequence). J was trimmed by 6 bases and V by 2 bases; bases with no gene match: 3. The CDR3, as DNA: TGTGCCAGCAGTTACGGGCGGGAGGTCGAGCAGTACGTC. Its protein is CASSYGREVEQYV.